This TCR beta chain appears in the sequencing data of a study of yellow fever vaccine responses in identical twins. Whole-study findings and limits: Twins reportedly had a vaccine T cell response that seemed partly convergent, partly personalized.

The CDR3 spans 15 residues. V lost 5 bases to trimming and J lost 0 bases; unmatched junction nucleotides: 5. Remarks on this clonotype: Its cognate antigen is unknown.

TCRdb recomputed calls from the RT-PCR reads with MiXCR, one row per CDR3 protein. The profile covers approximately 20,000 distinct CDR3 sequences, with about 65% appearing a single time and about 2.7% taken by the ten largest. This chain joins TRBV12-3 or TRBV12-4 and TRBJ2-7, with 9 bases lining up with TRBD2. The source of this sequence is a woman aged 18-35 years who received the yellow fever vaccine. The sample in question was T cells from blood (PBMCs), unsorted or a sorted subset (not recorded which), obtained before or after yellow fever vaccination (not recorded which). The CDR3 here is CASSPIAGVSYEQYF. The CDR3 DNA sequence: TGTGCCAGCAGTCCAATAGCGGGAGTCTCCTACGAGCAGTACTTC.